These T cell receptor beta chains were read from a single sample in a study of identical twins. From the 5' RACE reads, TCRdb called clonotypes with MiXCR, one entry per CDR3 protein. In the table there are about 570,000 distinct CDR3 sequences, around 9.6% of which are singletons. The sample was also reused in another study, on yellow fever vaccine responses in identical twins.

The specimen sequenced was PBMCs. The receptor source for this set is a woman aged 18-30 years in good health. CDR3s leave out the opening cysteine and the closing phenylalanine or tryptophan. Each record gives: CDR3 protein, V gene, J gene.

ASRAGGPHEQF,TRBV12-3/TRBV12-4,TRBJ2-1
ASSLTTGRQETQY,TRBV5-1,TRBJ2-5
ASSWSGDSGNTIY,TRBV5-1,TRBJ1-3
ASSLYGTEETQY,TRBV11-2,TRBJ2-5
SVARTSGGATTYEQY,TRBV29-1,TRBJ2-7
SAKGLAGSVEQF,TRBV20-1,TRBJ2-1
ASSVDGAYNEQF,TRBV9,TRBJ2-1
SVRTGNNSPLH,TRBV20-1,TRBJ1-6
ASSLTQVYTGELF,TRBV5-6,TRBJ2-2
ASSVEGGSTDTQY,TRBV9,TRBJ2-3
ASSHGTGVQF,TRBV14,TRBJ2-1
ASSFRWQNEQF,TRBV12-3/TRBV12-4,TRBJ2-1
ASSTPPYYEQY,TRBV19,TRBJ2-7
ASSLEGDLIVAETQY,TRBV5-1,TRBJ2-5
ASSQGPGANTQY,TRBV7-9,TRBJ2-3
ASSLADRSRRGELF,TRBV5-6,TRBJ1-4
ASRDTGASTQY,TRBV5-1,TRBJ2-3
ATTPSGSSTDTQY,TRBV7-9,TRBJ2-3
ASSPQRANVLT,TRBV7-3,TRBJ2-6